A selection of T cell receptor beta chains follows, all from one sample in a study of OX40 agonist ivuxolimab in advanced cancers. Profiled with immunoSEQ multiplex PCR; TCRdb holds only in-frame clones, not every one. The sample carries over 45,000 clones, approximately 88% recorded once. Sequenced here: CD4+ or CD8+ T cells sorted from blood, sampled in a trial of the OX40 agonist ivuxolimab. The receptors were sampled from an adult with an advanced solid tumor such as melanoma, head and neck, liver or kidney cancer. The CDR3 runs from the conserved cysteine through the conserved F or W. D genes are given only for firm matches. Only part of the rows carry a size: once, few, many, or a class if the clone is expanded.

>TRBJ2-5|TRBV5-4|once|NA
CASSFFLETQYF
TGTGCCAGCAGCTTCTTTTTGGAGACCCAGTACTTC
>TRBJ1-1|TRBV10-3|NA|NA
CAISSREEAFF
TGTGCCATCAGTTCGAGGGAAGAAGCTTTCTTT
>TRBJ2-3|TRBV2|few|NA
CASSDWYATDTQYF
TGTGCCAGCAGTGATTGGTACGCCACAGATACGCAGTATTTT
>TRBJ2-1|TRBV6-5|NA|NA
CASSSLADEQFF
TGTGCCAGCAGTTCCTTAGCGGATGAGCAGTTCTTC
>TRBJ2-2|TRBV5-4|NA|TRBD2
CASSLGRAGEAGELFF
TGTGCCAGCAGCTTGGGGCGCGCGGGAGAGGCCGGGGAGCTGTTTTTT
>TRBJ1-2|TRBV7-9|NA|TRBD1
CASSRGQGYYGYTF
TGTGCCAGCAGCCGGGGACAGGGGTACTATGGCTACACCTTC
>TRBJ2-2|TRBV11-2|once|NA
CASSYRGRNTGELFF
TGTGCCAGCAGCTACCGGGGCAGAAACACCGGGGAGCTGTTTTTT
>TRBJ2-5|TRBV4-2|few|NA
CASRPLLARASQDGTQYF
TGTGCCAGCAGACCCCTCCTAGCGCGAGCATCCCAAGATGGGACCCAGTACTTC
>TRBJ2-3|TRBV7-9|NA|TRBD2
CASSLGEGTVGDTQYF
TGTGCCAGCAGCTTGGGGGAGGGTACGGTTGGAGATACGCAGTATTTT
>TRBJ2-7|TRBV21-1|NA|NA
CASSKGTVFYEQYF
TGTGCCAGCAGCAAAGGTACGGTATTTTACGAGCAGTACTTC
>TRBJ2-5|TRBV25-1|NA|TRBD2
CASSGRGRALETQYF
TGTGCCAGCAGTGGACGCGGGAGGGCCCTTGAGACCCAGTACTTC
>TRBJ2-2|TRBV7-2|NA|TRBD1
CASRSGTVNTGELFF
TGTGCCAGCAGATCCGGGACAGTTAACACCGGGGAGCTGTTTTTT
>TRBJ2-1|TRBV7-9|NA|TRBD2
CASSRSVSSGGKNEQFF
TGTGCCAGCAGCCGCTCTGTCTCTAGCGGGGGGAAAAATGAGCAGTTCTTC
>TRBJ2-5|TRBV2|NA|NA
CASSDSGGETQYF
TGTGCCAGCAGTGACTCCGGAGGAGAGACCCAGTACTTC
>TRBJ2-7|TRBV27|NA|NA
CASRTDSSYEQYF
TGTGCCAGCAGAACGGATAGCTCCTACGAGCAGTACTTC
>TRBJ2-6|TRBV9|NA|NA
CASSVETSGANVLTF
TGTGCCAGCAGCGTAGAGACATCTGGGGCCAACGTCCTGACTTTC
>TRBJ2-5|TRBV5-5|NA|NA
CASSLGGTQETQYF
TGTGCCAGCAGCTTGGGGGGGACCCAAGAGACCCAGTACTTC
>TRBJ1-6|TRBV28|few|NA
CASSHRAGRNSPLHF
TGTGCCAGCAGCCACCGGGCAGGGCGGAATTCACCCCTCCACTTT
>TRBJ1-2|TRBV9|NA|NA
CASSVAAQGKDYTF
TGTGCCAGCAGCGTAGCAGCCCAGGGCAAGGACTACACCTTC
>TRBJ2-7|TRBV2|NA|TRBD1
CASNTGGSYEQYF
TGTGCCAGCAACACAGGGGGCTCCTACGAGCAGTACTTC
>TRBJ1-1|TRBV7-9|NA|TRBD1
CASSSDRGAGAFF
TGTGCCAGCAGCTCCGACAGGGGAGCAGGAGCTTTCTTT
>TRBJ1-1|TRBV5-4|NA|TRBD1
CASRKQGENTEAFF
TGTGCCAGCAGGAAACAGGGGGAGAACACTGAAGCTTTCTTT
>TRBJ2-4|TRBV9|NA|TRBD2
CASSSDGGTSPKNIQYF
TGTGCCAGCAGCTCCGACGGGGGGACTAGCCCCAAAAACATTCAGTACTTC
>TRBJ1-4|TRBV2|once|NA
CASRIEGGEKLFF
TGTGCCAGCAGAATAGAGGGAGGGGAAAAACTGTTTTTT
>TRBJ1-3|TRBV29-1|NA|TRBD1
CSVGGQGPGDTIYF
TGCAGCGTCGGTGGACAGGGGCCCGGGGACACCATATATTTT
>TRBJ2-7|TRBV18|few|NA
CASSLNRDTTYEQYF
TGTGCCAGCTCACTAAACCGGGACACAACCTACGAGCAGTACTTC
>TRBJ2-7|TRBV5-1|NA|NA
CASNPGQPFGYEQYF
TGCGCCAGCAACCCCGGACAGCCCTTCGGCTACGAGCAGTACTTC
>TRBJ1-5|TRBV7-9|few|NA
CASSLAEGQPQHF
TGTGCCAGCAGCTTAGCCGAGGGGCAGCCCCAGCATTTT
>TRBJ1-2|TRBV5-1|NA|NA
CASSRVGDGSYGYTF
TGCGCCAGCAGCCGGGTTGGGGACGGTAGCTATGGCTACACCTTC
>TRBJ2-1|TRBV7-3|NA|TRBD2
CASSSLLAANEQFF
TGTGCCAGCAGCTCCCTACTAGCGGCCAATGAGCAGTTCTTC
>TRBJ2-5|TRBV19|NA|NA
CASSSGVGETQYF
TGTGCCAGTAGTAGCGGGGTAGGAGAGACCCAGTACTTC
>TRBJ2-1|TRBV7-2|NA|TRBD2
CASSFERGAWNEQFF
TGTGCCAGCAGCTTCGAGCGGGGGGCGTGGAATGAGCAGTTCTTC
>TRBJ2-1|TRBV11-3|NA|TRBD1
CASSSKRQGGYNEQFF
TGTGCCAGCAGCTCCAAAAGACAGGGGGGCTACAATGAGCAGTTCTTC
>TRBJ2-7|TRBV7-8|NA|TRBD1
CASSFRGSYEQYF
TGTGCCAGCAGCTTCAGGGGGAGCTACGAGCAGTACTTC
>TRBJ1-4|TRBV5-1|NA|NA
CASSLDRVEEKLFF
TGCGCCAGCAGCTTGGACAGGGTGGAGGAAAAACTGTTTTTT